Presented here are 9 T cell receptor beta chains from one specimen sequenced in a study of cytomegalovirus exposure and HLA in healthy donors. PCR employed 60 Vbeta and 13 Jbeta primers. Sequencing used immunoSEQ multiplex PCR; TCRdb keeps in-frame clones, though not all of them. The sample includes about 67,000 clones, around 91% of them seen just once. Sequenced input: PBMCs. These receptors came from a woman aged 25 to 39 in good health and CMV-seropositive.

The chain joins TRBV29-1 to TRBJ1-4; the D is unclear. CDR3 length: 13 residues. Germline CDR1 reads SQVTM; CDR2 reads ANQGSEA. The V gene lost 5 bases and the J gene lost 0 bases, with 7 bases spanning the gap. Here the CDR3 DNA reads TGCAGCGTTCGGAGATCAACTAATGAAAAACTGTTTTTT. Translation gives CSVRRSTNEKLFF.

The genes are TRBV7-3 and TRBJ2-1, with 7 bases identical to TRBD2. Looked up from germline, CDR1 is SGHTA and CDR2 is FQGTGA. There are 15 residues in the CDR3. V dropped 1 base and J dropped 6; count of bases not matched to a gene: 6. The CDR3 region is CASSLRRASGNEQFF. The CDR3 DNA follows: TGTGCCAGCAGCTTAAGAAGGGCTAGCGGCAATGAGCAGTTCTTC.

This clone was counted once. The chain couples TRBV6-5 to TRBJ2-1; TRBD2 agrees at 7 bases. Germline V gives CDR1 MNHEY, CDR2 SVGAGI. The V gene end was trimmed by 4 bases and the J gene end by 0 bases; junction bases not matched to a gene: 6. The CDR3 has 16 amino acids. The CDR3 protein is CASSLGTTISYNEQFF. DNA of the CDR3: TGTGCCAGCAGTTTGGGGACTACCATCTCCTACAATGAGCAGTTCTTC.

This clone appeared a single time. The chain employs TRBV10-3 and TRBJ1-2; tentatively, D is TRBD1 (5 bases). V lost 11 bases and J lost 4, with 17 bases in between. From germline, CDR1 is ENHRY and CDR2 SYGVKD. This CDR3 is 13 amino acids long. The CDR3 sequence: CAAGGVFGYGYTF. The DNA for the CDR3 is TGTGCCGCCGGGGGTGTATTCGGCTATGGCTACACCTTC.

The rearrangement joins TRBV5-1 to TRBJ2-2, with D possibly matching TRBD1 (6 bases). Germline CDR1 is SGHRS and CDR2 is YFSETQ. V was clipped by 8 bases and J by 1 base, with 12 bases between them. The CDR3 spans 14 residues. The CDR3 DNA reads TGCGCCAGTGATTCGGGACAGAACACCGGGGAGCTGTTTTTT. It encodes CASDSGQNTGELFF.

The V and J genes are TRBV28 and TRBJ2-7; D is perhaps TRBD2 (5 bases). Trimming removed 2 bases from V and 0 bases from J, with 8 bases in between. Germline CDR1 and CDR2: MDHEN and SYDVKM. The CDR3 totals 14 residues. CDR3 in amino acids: CASSLAGFSYEQYF. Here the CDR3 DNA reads TGTGCCAGCAGTTTAGCGGGTTTCTCCTACGAGCAGTACTTC.

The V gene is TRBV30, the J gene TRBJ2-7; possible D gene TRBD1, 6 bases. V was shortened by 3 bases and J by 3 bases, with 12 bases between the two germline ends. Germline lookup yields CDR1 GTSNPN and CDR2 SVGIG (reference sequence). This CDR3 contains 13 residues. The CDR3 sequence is CAWSPLDSYEQYF. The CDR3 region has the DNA TGTGCCTGGAGCCCCTTGGACAGCTACGAGCAGTACTTC.

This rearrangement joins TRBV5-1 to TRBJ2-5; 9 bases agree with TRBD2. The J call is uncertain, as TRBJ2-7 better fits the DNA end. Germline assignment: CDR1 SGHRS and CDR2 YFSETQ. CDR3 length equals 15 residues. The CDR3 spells CASSFIAGGPNEQYF. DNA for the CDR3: TGCGCCAGCAGCTTTATTGCGGGAGGGCCAAACGAGCAGTACTTC.

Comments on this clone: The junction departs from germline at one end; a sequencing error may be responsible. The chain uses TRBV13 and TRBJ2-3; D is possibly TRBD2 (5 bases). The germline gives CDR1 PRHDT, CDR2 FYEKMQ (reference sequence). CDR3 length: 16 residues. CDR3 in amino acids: CASSQDLAMGTDTQYF. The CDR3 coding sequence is TGCGCCAGCAGCCAAGATCTAGCCATGGGCACAGATACGCAGTATTTT.